The 20 T cell receptor beta chains presented below share a single source sample, sequenced in a study of blood T cell repertoires in COVID-19. Produced via immunoSEQ multiplex PCR; TCRdb's table is partial and in-frame only. This table has 100,000 or so clones, approximately 85% appearing once. Sequencing was performed on peripheral blood. The source of these receptors is a man aged 50-59 years with acute or convalescent COVID-19.

This clone was counted a single time. The chain uses TRBV29-1 and TRBJ1-1; 7 nucleotides align to TRBD1. The ends lost 3 bases at V and 4 bases at J; junction bases unmatched: 2. Per germline, CDR1 SQVTM and CDR2 ANQGSEA. The CDR3 totals 12 residues. CDR3: CSVEPGGTEAFF. Here the CDR3 DNA reads TGCAGCGTTGAGCCAGGGGGCACTGAAGCTTTCTTT.

The CDR3 DNA follows: TGTGCCAGCAGCCAAGATGACATCGGGGGGCCTGGAGAGACCCAGTACTTC. Translating gives CASSQDDIGGPGETQYF. V is TRBV3-1 (or the pseudogene TRBV3-2) and J is TRBJ2-5, with D possibly being TRBD2 (7 bases). The CDR3 loop spans 17 amino acids. V was shortened by 0 bases and J by 4 bases, with 18 bases between the two germline ends. Germline-derived CDR1 and CDR2 are LGHDT and YNNKEL (reference sequence).

The rearrangement uses TRBV15 and TRBJ1-1; 9 bases match TRBD1. Trimming removed 4 bases from V and 4 bases from J; junction bases left unmatched: 7. The CDR3 runs to 15 residues. Germline V CDR1 and CDR2: LNHNV, YYDKDF (reference sequence). The CDR3, as DNA: TGTGCCACCAGCATCCCAACAGGGGGCTTCACTGAAGCTTTCTTT. Protein product: CATSIPTGGFTEAFF.

The chain combines TRBV11-3 with TRBJ1-1, with D hard to call. The CDR3 loop spans 13 amino acids. The germline V gene encodes CDR1 SGHNT and CDR2 YENEEA. V gave up 5 bases and J gave up 8 bases, with 15 bases separating them. The chain's CDR3 is CASSPHRLEEAFF. DNA of the CDR3: TGTGCCAGCAGCCCCCACCGGTTGGAGGAAGCTTTCTTT.

In its sample, this clone was seen many times. CDR3 sequence: CAWSNTTPEKLFF. As DNA, the CDR3 is TGTGCCTGGAGTAATACTACGCCTGAAAAACTGTTTTTT. The gene calls are TRBV30 and TRBJ1-4; unclear D gene. Trimming left V 2 bases short and J 7 bases short, with 11 bases between. CDR3 size: 13 residues. Germline loops: CDR1 GTSNPN, CDR2 SVGIG (reference sequence).

CDR3 region: CASSTRPRITGELFF. As DNA, the CDR3 is TGTGCCAGCAGCACTAGGCCTCGGATCACCGGGGAGCTGTTTTTT. V is TRBV5-6 and J is TRBJ2-2; a weak D match, TRBD2 (5 bases). The CDR3 contains 15 residues. Germline V gene data show CDR1 as SGHDT and CDR2 as YYEEEE. Trimming removed 4 bases at V and 4 bases at J, with 14 bases between. The full variable domain, rest sourced from reference TRBV5-6 and TRBJ2-2, is DAGVTQSPTHLIKTRGQQVTLRCSPKSGHDTVSWYQQALGQGPQFIFQYYEEEERQRGNFPDRFSGHQFPNYSSELNVNALLLGDSALYLCASSTRPRITGELFFGEGSRLTVL.

This chain joins TRBV21-1 and TRBJ2-5; TRBD1 was called by the table and not checked on the DNA. TRBV21-1 represents a pseudogene. The CDR3 is made up of 12 amino acids. For the CDR3, the DNA is TGTGCCAGCAGCCCAGTCCAAGAGACCCAGTACTTC. Its translation: CASSPVQETQYF.

The chain uses TRBV15 and TRBJ1-2; 7 bases fit TRBD1. Germline CDR1 is LNHNV and CDR2 is YYDKDF (reference sequence). The CDR3 has 13 residues. The V and J ends lost 1 base and 4 bases, in that order; junction bases with no gene match: 0. CDR3 nucleotide sequence: TGTGCCACCAGCAGAGCAGGGGGCTATGGCTACACCTTC. It yields the protein CATSRAGGYGYTF.

This clone showed up just once. This chain joins TRBV5-8 and TRBJ1-1; a possible D gene is TRBD1 (6 bases). V gave up 4 bases and J gave up 1 base, with 14 bases separating them. Germline-derived CDR1 and CDR2 are SGHTS and YDEGEE. CDR3 length: 15 amino acids. The CDR3 sequence: CASSPEWGRNTEAFF. CDR3 DNA sequence: TGTGCCAGCAGCCCCGAGTGGGGGCGGAACACTGAAGCTTTCTTT.

Comments on this clone: The sample contains more than one DNA sequence encoding this CDR3. V gene TRBV5-1 combines with J gene TRBJ2-5, with TRBD1 matching 8 bases. J was trimmed by 2 bases and V by 4 bases; bases with no gene match: 4. Germline values: CDR1 SGHRS, CDR2 YFSETQ. The CDR3 loop spans 14 amino acids. The CDR3 region is CASSPGQAQETQYF. CDR3 sequence (DNA): TGCGCCAGCAGCCCGGGACAGGCTCAAGAGACCCAGTACTTC.

The V gene is TRBV5-1, the J gene TRBJ2-3; 11 nucleotides align to TRBD1. This CDR3 has 15 amino acids. Per the germline V gene, CDR1 is SGHRS and CDR2 is YFSETQ. V was pared by 1 base and J by 4 bases, with 2 bases of the junction left unmatched. CDR3 protein: CASSLWTGGPDTQYF. The CDR3 region has the DNA TGCGCCAGCAGCTTGTGGACAGGGGGCCCAGATACGCAGTATTTT.

As for this clone: This same CDR3 is encoded by further DNA sequences in the sample. The J gene is TRBJ2-7, the V gene TRBV5-1, with 10 bases identical to TRBD1. CDR3 size: 14 residues. Trimming cost V 4 bases and J 3 bases; bases outside gene matches: 4. Germline V gene sequence: CDR1 SGHRS, CDR2 YFSETQ. The CDR3 DNA reads TGCGCCAGCAGCCTGACAGGGGGCATCTACGAGCAGTACTTC. Protein: CASSLTGGIYEQYF.

The chain uses TRBV9 and TRBJ2-3, with TRBD1 matching 12 bases. CDR3 length: 16 residues. CDR1 is SGDLS, CDR2 YYNGEE, per germline. V shed 2 bases and J 4 bases; nucleotides not matched to a gene: 5. The chain's CDR3 is CASSVRGQGAADTQYF. The CDR3 region has the DNA TGTGCCAGCAGCGTTAGGGGACAGGGGGCCGCAGATACGCAGTATTTT.

The chain couples TRBV19 to TRBJ1-5; D might be TRBD1 (6 bases). This CDR3 contains 13 residues. Germline V gives CDR1 LNHDA, CDR2 SQIVND (reference sequence). The V and J ends lost 6 bases and 1 base respectively, with 7 bases between them. The CDR3 DNA sequence: TGTGCCAGTAGCGGACAGAGCAATCAGCCCCAGCATTTT. This sequence encodes CASSGQSNQPQHF. Variable domain in full (rest from reference TRBV19 and TRBJ1-5): DGGITQSPKYLFRKEGQNVTLSCEQNLNHDAMYWYRQDPGQGLRLIYYSQIVNDFQKGDIAEGYSVSREKKESFPLTVTSAQKNPTAFYLCASSGQSNQPQHFGDGTRLSIL.

The V gene is TRBV21-1, the J gene TRBJ2-5; TRBD1, as called in the table, went unchecked against the DNA. TRBV21-1 is termed a pseudogene. The CDR3 has 14 amino acids. CDR3 bases: TGTGCCAGCAGCTCGGGACAGATGCAAGAGACCCAGTACTTC. Protein product: CASSSGQMQETQYF.

DNA of the CDR3: TGTGCCAGCAGCTTAGATGCAGGGAACACCGGGGAGCTGTTTTTT. This sequence encodes CASSLDAGNTGELFF. This chain joins TRBV7-9 and TRBJ2-2; the D is unclear. The length of the CDR3 is 15 residues. Trimming left V 1 base short and J 1 base short, with 7 bases between. CDR1 is SEHNR and CDR2 is FQNEAQ in the germline V gene (reference sequence).

The genes are TRBV11-3 and TRBJ2-2; TRBD1 matches 9 bases. Germline-derived CDR1 and CDR2 are SGHNT and YENEEA. V was pared by 4 bases and J by 1 base, with 1 base of the junction left unmatched. CDR3 length equals 15 residues. CDR3 protein: CASSSDRGNTGELFF. The CDR3 nucleotides read TGTGCCAGCAGCTCGGACAGGGGGAACACCGGGGAGCTGTTTTTT.

The gene calls are TRBV4-1 and TRBJ2-1; 13 nucleotides align to TRBD2. Germline trimming cut 0 bases from V and 3 bases from J; bases unmatched to any gene: 8. The germline gives CDR1 MGHRA, CDR2 YSYEKL. CDR3 length: 19 amino acids. This CDR3 is CASSQDSTSGGRDYNEQFF. The DNA of the CDR3 is TGCGCCAGCAGCCAAGATTCGACTAGCGGGGGGCGCGACTACAATGAGCAGTTCTTC.

J is TRBJ2-5 and V is TRBV4-1, with a tentative D call TRBD1 (6 bases). This CDR3 region has 15 residues. CDR1 is MGHRA, CDR2 YSYEKL, per germline. Trimming removed 3 bases at V and 1 base at J, with 12 bases between. CDR3 sequence reads: CASSHTRQVQETQYF. CDR3 DNA: TGCGCCAGCAGCCACACCCGACAGGTCCAAGAGACCCAGTACTTC.

The chain carries TRBV10-3 and TRBJ2-2; TRBD1 aligns across 7 bases. Germline assignment: CDR1 ENHRY and CDR2 SYGVKD. Germline trimming cut 8 bases from V and 5 bases from J; bases unmatched to any gene: 26. The CDR3 has 20 residues. Here the CDR3 reads CAIYPRGWHMGQGITGELFF. In DNA form, the CDR3 reads TGTGCCATCTACCCCAGGGGGTGGCATATGGGACAAGGGATAACCGGGGAGCTGTTTTTT.